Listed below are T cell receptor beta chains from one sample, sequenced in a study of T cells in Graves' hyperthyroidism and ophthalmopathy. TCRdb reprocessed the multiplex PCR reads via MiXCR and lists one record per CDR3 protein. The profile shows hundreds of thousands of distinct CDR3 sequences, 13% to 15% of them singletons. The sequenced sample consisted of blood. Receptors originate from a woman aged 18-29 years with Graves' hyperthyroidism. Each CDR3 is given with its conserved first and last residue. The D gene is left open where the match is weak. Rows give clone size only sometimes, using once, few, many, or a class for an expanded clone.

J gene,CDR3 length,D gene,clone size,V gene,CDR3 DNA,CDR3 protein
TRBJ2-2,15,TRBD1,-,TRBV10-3,TGTGCCATCAGTGAGCCAGACAGGGCCCCCGGGGAGCTGTTTTTT,CAISEPDRAPGELFF
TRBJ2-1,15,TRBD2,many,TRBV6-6,TGTGCCAGCAGTTACTCACCTAGCGGGTCTAATGAGCAGTTCTTC,CASSYSPSGSNEQFF
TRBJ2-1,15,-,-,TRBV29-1,TGCAGCGTTGAAGGTGGGGGGAGCTCCTACAATGAGCAGTTCTTC,CSVEGGGSSYNEQFF
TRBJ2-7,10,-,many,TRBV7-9,TGTGCCAGCGGATACTACGAGCAGTACTTC,CASGYYEQYF
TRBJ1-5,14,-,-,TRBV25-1,TGTGCCAGCAGGGCCCCAGGGAAGGATCAGCCCCAGCATTTT,CASRAPGKDQPQHF
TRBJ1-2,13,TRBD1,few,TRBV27,TGTGCCAGCAGAGGACAGGGGGCGCATGGCTACACCTTC,CASRGQGAHGYTF
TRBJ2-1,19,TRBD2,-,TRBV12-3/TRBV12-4,TGTGCCATCAGTGAGTCCAGGACTAGCGGCCCCCGGGGGCGCAATGAGCAGTTCTTC,CAISESRTSGPRGRNEQFF
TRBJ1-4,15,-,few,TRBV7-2,TGTGCCAGCAGCCGGCGAGGCCCACCCGGGGAAAAACTGTTTTTT,CASSRRGPPGEKLFF
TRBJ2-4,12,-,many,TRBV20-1,TGCAGTGCCACGGATTATGAAAACATTCAGTACTTC,CSATDYENIQYF
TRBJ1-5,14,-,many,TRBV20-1,TGCAGTGCTAGCCAAGGGGGGGGCAATCAGCCCCAGCATTTT,CSASQGGGNQPQHF
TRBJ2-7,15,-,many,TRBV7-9,TGTGCCAGCAGCTTAGAGGGGCCGGAGACCTACGAGCAGTACTTC,CASSLEGPETYEQYF
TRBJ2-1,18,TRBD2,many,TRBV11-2,TGTGCCAGCAGTCGCATCCGGGGACTAGCGGGATCCTACAATGAGCAGTTCTTC,CASSRIRGLAGSYNEQFF
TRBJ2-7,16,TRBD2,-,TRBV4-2,TGTGCCAGCAGCCAAGAACTAGCGGATCAAGCCTACGAGCAGTACTTC,CASSQELADQAYEQYF
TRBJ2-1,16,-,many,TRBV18,TGTGCCAGCTCACGAGCCTTAGGCAGTCCCTCAAATGAGCAGTTCTTC,CASSRALGSPSNEQFF
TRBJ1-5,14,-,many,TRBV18,TGTGCCAGCTCACCACAGCAGGGAGATCAGCCCCAGCATTTT,CASSPQQGDQPQHF
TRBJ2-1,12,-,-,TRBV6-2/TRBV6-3,TGTGCCAGCGGCTTCCTTGGTAATGAGCAGTTCTTC,CASGFLGNEQFF